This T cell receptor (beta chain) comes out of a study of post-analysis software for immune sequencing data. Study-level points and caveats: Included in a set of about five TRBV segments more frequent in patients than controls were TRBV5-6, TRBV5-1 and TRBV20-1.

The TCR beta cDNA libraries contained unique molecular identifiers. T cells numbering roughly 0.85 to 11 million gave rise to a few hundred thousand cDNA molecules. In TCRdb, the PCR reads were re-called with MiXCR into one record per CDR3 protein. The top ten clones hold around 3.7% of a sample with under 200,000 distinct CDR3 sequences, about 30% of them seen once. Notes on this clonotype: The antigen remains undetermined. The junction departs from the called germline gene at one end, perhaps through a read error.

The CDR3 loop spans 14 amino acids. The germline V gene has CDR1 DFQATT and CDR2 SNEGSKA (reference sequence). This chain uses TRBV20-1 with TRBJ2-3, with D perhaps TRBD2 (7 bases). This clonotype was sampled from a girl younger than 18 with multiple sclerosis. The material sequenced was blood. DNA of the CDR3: TGCAGTGCTACCCGACGGGGGGCTACAGATACGCGGTATTTT. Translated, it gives CSATRRGATDTRYF.